Sequencing of this T cell receptor beta chain was carried out in a study of blood T cell repertoires in COVID-19. Study context: Collection of acute and convalescent COVID-19 samples took place in the United States, Italy and Spain. Sources were T cells, B-cell-depleted T cells, or PBMCs; the material itself was cDNA or gDNA.

In the authors' workflow: Reference gene primer amplification in the assay estimated nucleated cell counts. Profiling relied on immunoSEQ multiplex PCR, and the TCRdb table lists in-frame clones only, not all of them. V and J calls and clone size come straight from that table; D and trimming were deduced from the DNA. The sample holds 64,000 or so clones, 80% to 90% seen once. The germline CDR1 and CDR2 sequences are MNHEY and SVGAGI. The CDR3 runs 15 residues. V was cut by 2 bases and J by 2 bases, with 11 bases left in between. This chain uses TRBV6-5 with TRBJ2-3; a weak D match, TRBD2 (6 bases). This receptor was obtained from a man in his forties with acute or convalescent COVID-19. Sequenced: peripheral blood. In DNA, the CDR3 is TGTGCCAGCAGTTACGGGGCGGGACCCACAGATACGCAGTATTTT. Amino acids: CASSYGAGPTDTQYF.